This T cell receptor (beta chain) was identified during a study of shared clonotypes between healthy human individuals. Findings and limits, study-wide: It was anticipated that sequencing depth would influence how many clonotypes donors shared. Clonotypes which were not shared had lower generation probabilities than clonotypes that all four donors shared.

On this clone: Its target is unknown.

Cells designated naive CD8 were CD45RO-negative and were positively selected for CCR7, with terminally differentiated effector memory CD45RA+ cells excluded. The CDR3 is 16 amino acids. V gave up 2 bases and J gave up 3 bases, with 16 bases separating them. Germline CDR1 MDHEN, CDR2 SYDVKM. TCRdb's table, derived via immunoSEQ multiplex PCR, lists solely in-frame clones and lacks some. The table includes roughly 2,000,000 clones, approximately 92% detected once. Sequenced: naive CD8+ T cells from PBMCs. The clonotype originates from a man aged 18-30 years in good health. Some clones in this sample may be carry-over from other donors' samples. The chain couples TRBV28 to TRBJ1-1; weak D call: TRBD1 (5 bases). The CDR3 nucleotides are TGTGCCAGCAGTTTAAGGATCCCGGGGGTGGACACTGAAGCTTTCTTT. Amino acid sequence: CASSLRIPGVDTEAFF.